The 25 T cell receptor beta chains reported below all come from one sample, sequenced in a study of early T cells in non-severe SARS-CoV-2 infection. TCRdb fed the 5' RACE reads into MiXCR, producing one record per CDR3 protein. This sample has about 77,000 distinct CDR3 sequences; about 15% occur once, and the top ten carry about 2.6%. Sequenced material: whole blood. These receptors all come from an adult who was a healthcare worker with PCR-confirmed SARS-CoV-2 infection or an uninfected control (not recorded which).

This clonotype was seen repeatedly, ten times or more. The rearrangement uses TRBV5-1 and TRBJ2-1; tentative D call: TRBD1 (6 bases). In germline, CDR1 is SGHRS, CDR2 YFSETQ. V was clipped by 2 bases and J by 2 bases, with 8 bases between them. CDR3 length: 14 residues. CDR3 loop: CASSLRTAYNEQFF. The DNA of the CDR3 is TGCGCCAGCAGCTTACGGACAGCCTACAATGAGCAGTTCTTC.

This clonotype was observed a handful of times. The chain uses TRBV6-1 and TRBJ1-3; a possible D gene is TRBD1 (5 bases). This CDR3 is 15 amino acids long. Germline values: CDR1 MNHNS, CDR2 SASEGT. The V end was cut by 6 bases, the J end by 0 bases, with 12 bases between. CDR3 nucleotide sequence: TGTGCCAGCAGCTGGGGCGGATCCTCTGGAAACACCATATATTTT. It is translated as CASSWGGSSGNTIYF.

This clonotype has a handful of counts. V gene TRBV6-5 combines with J gene TRBJ2-7; D not resolved. V lost 6 bases, J lost 4 bases, and 16 bases lay in between. The CDR3 length is 14 residues. Germline V gene lookup returns CDR1 MNHEY and CDR2 SVGAGI. The CDR3 reads CASSPIDGLYEQYF. CDR3 DNA: TGTGCCAGCAGCCCCATCGACGGGCTATACGAGCAGTACTTC.

V is TRBV29-1 and J is TRBJ2-3; 9 bases are shared with TRBD1. Looked up from germline, CDR1 is SQVTM and CDR2 is ANQGSEA. V lost 3 bases to trimming and J lost 4 bases; unmatched junction nucleotides: 8. The CDR3 contains 15 residues. The CDR3 nucleotides read TGCAGCGTTGATCGGGACAGGGTATTCGCAGATACGCAGTATTTT. It specifies CSVDRDRVFADTQYF.

This clonotype was picked up many times. V is TRBV5-5 and J is TRBJ2-1; maybe TRBD1 (5 bases). V shed 7 bases and J shed 6 bases, with 14 bases lying between them. The CDR3 totals 13 residues. CDR1 and CDR2 from the germline V gene are SGHKS and YYEKEE (reference sequence). The DNA for the CDR3 is TGTGCCAGCTCGCTAGGGGTGTTCAATGAGCAGTTCTTC. Its protein is CASSLGVFNEQFF.

This clonotype was detected only a few times. V gene TRBV7-3 combines with J gene TRBJ1-1; D is perhaps TRBD1 (6 bases). Trimming took 5 bases from V and 6 from J, leaving 13 bases between them. Germline-derived CDR1 and CDR2 are SGHTA and FQGTGA. This CDR3 region has 13 residues. CDR3 sequence: CASSLRGLPEAFF. Here the CDR3 DNA reads TGTGCCAGCAGCCTCCGGGGGCTACCTGAAGCTTTCTTT.

This chain connects TRBV19 to TRBJ1-2, with TRBD1 matching over 8 bases. CDR1 is LNHDA and CDR2 is SQIVND in the germline V gene (reference sequence). This CDR3 is 14 amino acids long. V shed 7 bases and J 2 bases; nucleotides not matched to a gene: 6. CDR3 bases: TGTGCCAGTAAGAGCAGGGGGCTCAACTATGGCTACACCTTC. Protein product: CASKSRGLNYGYTF. The whole variable domain, filled in from reference TRBV19 and TRBJ1-2, reads DGGITQSPKYLFRKEGQNVTLSCEQNLNHDAMYWYRQDPGQGLRLIYYSQIVNDFQKGDIAEGYSVSREKKESFPLTVTSAQKNPTAFYLCASKSRGLNYGYTFGSGTRLTVV.

This clonotype was picked up a small number of times. The rearrangement joins TRBV20-1 to TRBJ2-7; 10 nucleotides match TRBD1. Germline V CDR1 and CDR2: DFQATT, SNEGSKA (reference sequence). Losses at the gene ends were 3 bases for V and 2 bases for J; bases not matched to a gene: 4. There are 14 residues in the CDR3. CDR3 loop: CSASSDRGPYEQYF. Written as DNA, the CDR3 is TGCAGTGCTAGTTCCGACAGGGGGCCCTACGAGCAGTACTTC.

This clonotype has a handful of counts. This chain uses TRBV20-1 with TRBJ2-3; D not certain. Germline CDR1 DFQATT, CDR2 SNEGSKA (reference sequence). The CDR3 is 15 residues long. V dropped 6 bases and J dropped 0 bases, with 16 bases sitting between them. CDR3 nucleotides: TGCAGTGCCTACTCCTTGGCGGTTAGCACAGATACGCAGTATTTT. The encoded protein is CSAYSLAVSTDTQYF.

This chain joins TRBV30 and TRBJ1-5; the D gene is possibly TRBD1 (5 bases). This CDR3 is 15 amino acids long. CDR1 GTSNPN and CDR2 SVGIG come from the germline V gene (reference sequence). The V gene lost 0 bases and the J gene lost 7 bases, with 16 bases spanning the gap. The CDR3 DNA reads TGTGCCTGGAGTGTGGGGCCGACCGTGGGACAGCCCCAGCATTTT. Residues: CAWSVGPTVGQPQHF.

V usage is TRBV4-2 and J usage is TRBJ1-3, with TRBD1 as a possible D gene (5 bases). This CDR3 region has 15 residues. V lost 1 base and J lost 4, with 11 bases in between. Germline V gene sequence: CDR1 LGHNA, CDR2 YNFKEQ. The CDR3 loop is CASSQAGGDGNTIYF. In nucleotides, the CDR3 is TGTGCCAGCAGCCAAGCCGGAGGGGACGGAAACACCATATATTTT.

Worth noting for this clonotype: One end of the junction does not line up with germline, which may come from a read error. This sequence joins TRBV7-9 and TRBJ2-1, with TRBD2 identical over 12 bases. CDR3 length equals 16 residues. Germline V gene lookup returns CDR1 SEHNR and CDR2 FQNEAQ (reference sequence). This chain's CDR3 is CASSLAGGSPNNEQFF. CDR3 nucleotide sequence: TGTGCCAGCAGCCTAGCGGGAGGGTCCCCGAACAATGAGCAGTTCTTC.

The chain combines TRBV3-1 with TRBJ1-6, with D perhaps matching TRBD1 (5 bases). In germline, CDR1 is LGHDT, CDR2 YNNKEL (reference sequence). The V gene lost 0 bases and the J gene lost 11 bases, with 14 bases spanning the gap. The CDR3 sequence is 15 residues long. CDR3 residues: CASSQDRTPFAPLHF. CDR3 bases: TGTGCCAGCAGCCAAGATCGGACACCTTTCGCACCCCTCCACTTT.

This chain links TRBV12-3 or TRBV12-4 with TRBJ1-2, with 9 bases lining up with TRBD1. There are 15 residues in the CDR3. V lost 6 bases and J lost 7; bases outside the gene matches: 12. The CDR3 spells CASRTLGQGMAGYTF. CDR3 bases: TGTGCCAGCAGAACCCTTGGACAGGGGATGGCTGGCTACACCTTC.

At least ten counts were recorded for this clonotype. The gene calls are TRBV12-3 or TRBV12-4 and TRBJ1-3; 10 bases align to TRBD1. The CDR3 loop spans 15 amino acids. J was trimmed by 4 bases and V by 5 bases; bases with no gene match: 5. CDR3 residues: CASSPRQGAGNTIYF. As DNA, the CDR3 is TGTGCCAGCAGTCCGCGACAGGGGGCGGGAAACACCATATATTTT.

The chain links TRBV6-2 or TRBV6-3 to TRBJ2-1, with TRBD2 matching 8 bases. CDR1 is MNHEY and CDR2 is SVGEGT in the germline V gene. CDR3 size: 17 residues. The ends lost 0 bases at V and 4 bases at J; junction bases unmatched: 8. DNA for the CDR3: TGTGCCAGCAGTTACTCCTTAGGCGGGAGGCCTTACAATGAGCAGTTCTTC. This translates into CASSYSLGGRPYNEQFF.

This clonotype has only a few counts. The V gene is TRBV11-2, the J gene TRBJ2-7; D not resolved. The CDR3 runs 15 residues. V was pared by 3 bases and J by 7 bases, with 19 bases between. CDR1 and CDR2 from the germline V gene are SGHAT and FQNNGV. CDR3 in amino acids: CASSLDPRPILEQYF. In DNA form, the CDR3 reads TGTGCCAGCAGCTTGGACCCCCGGCCCATTTTGGAGCAGTACTTC.

This chain connects TRBV3-1 to TRBJ2-7; D remains unclear. Germline V gene sequence: CDR1 LGHDT, CDR2 YNNKEL (reference sequence). Trimming removed 1 base at V and 7 bases at J, with 11 bases between. The CDR3 extends over 13 amino acids. This CDR3 is CASSQGPVLEQYF. The CDR3, as DNA: TGTGCCAGCAGCCAAGGCCCGGTTTTGGAGCAGTACTTC.

This clonotype was seen only a few times. This rearrangement joins TRBV20-1 to TRBJ2-1; TRBD2 agrees at 8 bases. V lost 5 bases, J lost 1 base, and 7 bases stayed unmatched. Germline CDR1 is DFQATT and CDR2 is SNEGSKA (reference sequence). The CDR3 has 15 amino acids. The CDR3 coding sequence is TGCAGTGCTTTCTCTAGCGGGCTTTCCTACAATGAGCAGTTCTTC. Amino acids: CSAFSSGLSYNEQFF.

This clonotype turned up a few times. The chain couples TRBV11-2 to TRBJ2-2, with a possible D match to TRBD2 (6 bases). This CDR3 is 14 amino acids long. V was shortened by 4 bases and J by 7 bases, with 13 bases between the two germline ends. Germline V lookup: CDR1 SGHAT, CDR2 FQNNGV. The CDR3 sequence: CASSSRTIIGELFF. DNA for the CDR3: TGTGCCAGCAGCTCTCGGACTATCATCGGGGAGCTGTTTTTT.

This clonotype was recorded many times. The chain carries TRBV23-1 and TRBJ2-7, with D unclear. TRBV23-1 is noted as an ORF with a role that remains uncertain. The CDR3 extends over 13 amino acids. The V end was cut by 2 bases, the J end by 7 bases, with 12 bases between. CDR3 sequence (DNA): TGCGCCAGCAGTCAAAGTTACTTAAGGGAGCAGTACTTC. Translating gives CASSQSYLREQYF.

The rearrangement uses TRBV29-1 and TRBJ2-2, with 9 bases aligning to TRBD1. Unmatched junction bases numbered 3, after V lost 4 bases and J lost 6 bases. The germline gives CDR1 SQVTM, CDR2 ANQGSEA. The CDR3 is 13 amino acids. The CDR3 region is CSVARTGAGELFF. CDR3 DNA sequence: TGCAGCGTTGCCCGGACAGGGGCCGGGGAGCTGTTTTTT.

V and J are TRBV29-1 and TRBJ1-1, with 8 bases lining up with TRBD1. The V gene's germline CDR1 is SQVTM and CDR2 ANQGSEA. J lost 11 bases, V lost 6 bases, and 5 bases had no gene match. The CDR3 extends over 10 amino acids. CDR3 sequence reads: CSVAGGPAFF. The CDR3, as DNA: TGCAGCGTCGCAGGGGGCCCCGCTTTCTTT.

The rearrangement links TRBV2 to TRBJ2-1, with TRBD2 as a possible D gene (5 bases). The ends were cut back, 6 bases at V and 8 bases at J, with 8 bases in the middle. The CDR3 length is 11 residues. From germline, CDR1 is SNHLY and CDR2 FYNNEI. CDR3 sequence reads: CASSLRDEQFF. The CDR3 coding sequence is TGTGCCAGCAGCTTGAGGGATGAGCAGTTCTTC.

This clonotype was observed once. V and J are TRBV20-1 and TRBJ1-6; D may be TRBD1 (5 bases). Trimming took 1 base from V and 13 from J, leaving 14 bases between them. This CDR3 is 13 amino acids long. Per germline, CDR1 DFQATT and CDR2 SNEGSKA (reference sequence). For the CDR3, the DNA is TGCAGTGCTAGAGCCCTCGAACAGGCTCCCCTCCACTTT. Its translation: CSARALEQAPLHF.